This TCR beta chain was profiled in a study of early T cells in non-severe SARS-CoV-2 infection. TCRdb ran MiXCR on the 5' RACE reads and lists one entry per CDR3 protein. This sample has fewer than 85,000 distinct CDR3 sequences; approximately 15% occur once, and the top ten carry 1.4%. Germline V gene sequence: CDR1 SGHDN, CDR2 FVKESK. V was shortened by 3 bases and J by 5 bases, with 13 bases between the two germline ends. There are 14 residues in the CDR3. The V and J genes are TRBV14 and TRBJ1-1, with D maybe TRBD1 (6 bases). Sequencing input: whole blood. This receptor was obtained from an adult who was a healthcare worker with PCR-confirmed SARS-CoV-2 infection or an uninfected control (not recorded which). CDR3 nucleotides: TGTGCCAGCAGCCACCCGGGGGCAGCGACTGAAGCTTTCTTT. Protein: CASSHPGAATEAFF.